A selection of T cell receptor beta chains follows, all from one sample in a study of beta chain features in type 1 diabetes. TCRdb keeps only in-frame clones here, not all; method: immunoSEQ multiplex PCR. Of over 700,000 clones detected, roughly 16% appear once; the ten largest clones hold about 0.02%. The sequenced sample was naive CD4+ T cells from blood. The origin of the receptors is a woman younger than 35 in good health. Each CDR3 is given with its conserved first and last residue. D genes are given only for firm matches. For some rows the clone size is stated as once, few or many, or as a class when expanded; others skip it.

clone size	D gene	CDR3 length	J gene	V gene	CDR3 DNA	CDR3 protein
-	-	14	TRBJ2-7	TRBV5-6	TGTGCCACCTACACGGGACAAGCCCATTACGAGCAGTACTTC	CATYTGQAHYEQYF
-	-	18	TRBJ1-5	TRBV27	TGTGCCAGCAGTTACTCGAACTGGAAGGGCGGAGGCAATCAGCCCCAGCATTTT	CASSYSNWKGGGNQPQHF
few	TRBD2	14	TRBJ2-3	TRBV29-1	TGCAGCGTTTTACTAGCGGGAGAGGGGGATACGCAGTATTTT	CSVLLAGEGDTQYF
-	-	15	TRBJ2-2	TRBV28	TGTGCCAGCAGCCCATACAGGGCTTCGGCCGGGGAGCTGTTTTTT	CASSPYRASAGELFF
few	TRBD1	12	TRBJ1-2	TRBV29-1	TGCAGCGTTGGCGACAGGGTCTATGGCTACACCTTC	CSVGDRVYGYTF
-	TRBD1	19	TRBJ1-1	TRBV18	TGTGCCAGCTCACCACTATCTGGAGCGAGAGGGCAGGGGGCTTCGGAAGCTTTCTTT	CASSPLSGARGQGASEAFF
-	TRBD2	15	TRBJ2-7	TRBV15	TGTGCCACCAGCAGGGTTGGACTAGCGGACTACGAGCAGTACTTC	CATSRVGLADYEQYF
-	TRBD1	15	TRBJ2-5	TRBV15	TGTGCCACCAGCAACATAGGGAACAGGGGGGAGACCCAGTACTTC	CATSNIGNRGETQYF
few	TRBD2	14	TRBJ2-1	TRBV9	TGTGCCAGCAGCGTAGTTGTAGCGGGAGGGGAGCAGTTCTTC	CASSVVVAGGEQFF
few	-	13	TRBJ2-7	TRBV5-1	TGCGCCAGCAGCTTGGAGGGGGGCTACGAGCAGTACTTC	CASSLEGGYEQYF
few	-	15	TRBJ2-1	TRBV6-1	TGTGCCAGCAGTGAGGTCCCCTCTTTCCCCAATGAGCAGTTCTTC	CASSEVPSFPNEQFF
-	-	14	TRBJ2-3	TRBV18	TGTGCCAGCTCACCGGCGGGGAGAGAAGATACGCAGTATTTT	CASSPAGREDTQYF
-	-	12	TRBJ2-5	TRBV2	TGTGCCAGCAGTGACACCGGTGATACCCAGTACTTC	CASSDTGDTQYF
few	-	15	TRBJ1-2	TRBV4-3	TGCGCCAGCAGCACCGGACAGACCCAAAACTATGGCTACACCTTC	CASSTGQTQNYGYTF
-	-	13	TRBJ1-1	TRBV6-6	TGTGCCAGCAGTTACGGCGGGAACACTGAAGCTTTCTTT	CASSYGGNTEAFF
-	-	11	TRBJ2-7	TRBV10-3	TGTGCCATCAGTGAAGTGTGGGAGCAGTACTTC	CAISEVWEQYF
-	-	14	TRBJ1-4	TRBV27	TGTGCCAGCAGTTTTCGGGGGAACGGTGAAAAACTGTTTTTT	CASSFRGNGEKLFF
few	TRBD2	14	TRBJ2-5	TRBV6-5	TGTGCCAGCAGTTACAGACTAGCCGGAGAGACCCAGTACTTC	CASSYRLAGETQYF
-	TRBD2	12	TRBJ2-1	TRBV9	TGTGCCAGCAGCACTAGCGGGAAACCCCCGTTCTTC	CASSTSGKPPFF
-	-	14	TRBJ2-2	TRBV15	TGTGCCACCAGCAGATACAGAGACACCGGGGAGCTGTTTTTT	CATSRYRDTGELFF
-	-	16	TRBJ2-7	TRBV4-3	TGCGCCAGCAGCCAAGATTGGCGGGGAGTGAACTACGAGCAGTACTTC	CASSQDWRGVNYEQYF
few	-	16	TRBJ2-6	TRBV7-2	TGTGCCAGCAGCTTTAGGGGCAGCTCTGGGGCCAACGTCCTGACTTTC	CASSFRGSSGANVLTF
-	-	13	TRBJ1-5	TRBV19	TGTGCCAGTAGTATGACGGACAATCAGCCCCAGCATTTT	CASSMTDNQPQHF
-	-	12	TRBJ1-2	TRBV29-1	TGCAGCGTTGAGGACAGTAAGGTTGGCTACACCTTC	CSVEDSKVGYTF
-	-	11	TRBJ2-1	TRBV5-6	TGTGCCAGCAGCTTGGGATTTGAGCAGTTCTTC	CASSLGFEQFF
few	-	13	TRBJ2-5	TRBV29-1	TGCAGCGTCTCAGGGGCGCGGGGGGAGACCCAGTACTTC	CSVSGARGETQYF
-	TRBD1	14	TRBJ2-7	TRBV6-5	TGTGCCAGCAGCTACAGGGGTATCCGGGGCGAGCAGTACTTC	CASSYRGIRGEQYF
-	-	13	TRBJ2-7	TRBV7-9	TGTGCCAGCAGCTTAGCAGGGTCCGTCGAGCAGTACTTC	CASSLAGSVEQYF
-	TRBD1	16	TRBJ2-7	TRBV4-1	TGCGCCAGCAGCCAAGATAAGGGGACAGGGCTGTACGAGCAGTACTTC	CASSQDKGTGLYEQYF
few	-	14	TRBJ2-1	TRBV28	TGTGCCAGCACCCCCGGCTTTACCTACAATGAGCAGTTCTTC	CASTPGFTYNEQFF
few	-	17	TRBJ2-1	TRBV15	TGTGCCACCTCCCGGGGGCGAGCGGACCTGGGTATGGATGAGCAGTTCTTC	CATSRGRADLGMDEQFF
few	TRBD2	13	TRBJ2-5	TRBV29-1	TGCAGCGTTGAGGGAGGGGCGGCGGAGACCCAGTACTTC	CSVEGGAAETQYF
few	-	13	TRBJ2-4	TRBV5-4	TGTGCCAGCAGCAATAGCGTTGGTGACATTCAGTACTTC	CASSNSVGDIQYF
-	TRBD2	15	TRBJ2-1	TRBV5-1	TGCGCCAGCAGCGTGGGACTAGCGGACTACAATGAGCAGTTCTTC	CASSVGLADYNEQFF
-	-	15	TRBJ1-3	TRBV5-4	TGTGCCAGCAGCTTTGGCCAGAACTCTGGAAACACCATATATTTT	CASSFGQNSGNTIYF
few	-	13	TRBJ2-7	TRBV18	TGTGCCAGCTCCCCGGACTTACAGAACGAGCAGTACTTC	CASSPDLQNEQYF
few	TRBD1	14	TRBJ2-7	TRBV23-1	TGCGCCAGCAGTCTTGGACAGGGTCGAAACGAGCAGTACTTC	CASSLGQGRNEQYF
-	-	14	TRBJ1-2	TRBV2	TGTGCCAGCAGTGTGGTCGCGCAGAACTATGGCTACACCTTC	CASSVVAQNYGYTF
-	TRBD1	14	TRBJ2-5	TRBV4-3	TGCGCCAGCAGCCAGGGGACAGGCCAAGAGACCCAGTACTTC	CASSQGTGQETQYF
-	-	14	TRBJ2-2	TRBV7-3	TGTGCCAGCAGCTCGAGTACAAACACCGGGGAGCTGTTTTTT	CASSSSTNTGELFF